This T cell receptor beta chain was profiled in a study of T cell therapy after organ transplantation. The overall study: A median of 1.92 x 10^8 CMV-specific T cells was infused in 2 to 6 doses. Study conclusions and caveats: Post-therapy reconstitution appeared to include transferred and endogenous clonotypes.

The CDR3 length is 15 residues. Germline V gene sequence: CDR1 LNHDA, CDR2 SQIVND (reference sequence). V was clipped by 6 bases and J by 4 bases; unmatched bases: 4. This clone occurred a few times. Its antigen is not known. Time point defined: 4-8 weeks after completion of therapy. Sequenced by immunoSEQ multiplex PCR; TCRdb stores in-frame clones only, minus some. This table holds about 19,000 clones, roughly four fifths found once. The sequence was collected from a human patient who had received a solid organ transplant and had CMV disease. Some T cells here may be from the graft donor. The sample consisted of CD8+ T cells from blood, taken after autologous CMV-specific T cell therapy. The chain recombines TRBV19 with TRBJ2-5; 14 positions agree with TRBD2. CDR3 in amino acids: CASRPGLAGVETQYF. For the CDR3, the DNA is TGTGCCAGTAGGCCGGGACTAGCGGGAGTAGAGACCCAGTACTTC.